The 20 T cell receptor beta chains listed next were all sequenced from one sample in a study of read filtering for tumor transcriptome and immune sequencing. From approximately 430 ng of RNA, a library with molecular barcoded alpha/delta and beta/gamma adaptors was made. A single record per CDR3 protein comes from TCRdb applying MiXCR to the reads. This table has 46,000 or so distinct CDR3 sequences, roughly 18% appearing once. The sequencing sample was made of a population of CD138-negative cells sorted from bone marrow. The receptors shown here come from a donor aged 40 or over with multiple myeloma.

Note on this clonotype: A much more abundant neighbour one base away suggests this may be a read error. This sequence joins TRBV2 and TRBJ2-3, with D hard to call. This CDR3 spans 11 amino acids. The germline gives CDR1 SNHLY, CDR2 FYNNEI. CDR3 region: CAGSVTNTQYF. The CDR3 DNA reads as TGTGCCGGCAGCGTAACTAATACGCAGTATTTT.

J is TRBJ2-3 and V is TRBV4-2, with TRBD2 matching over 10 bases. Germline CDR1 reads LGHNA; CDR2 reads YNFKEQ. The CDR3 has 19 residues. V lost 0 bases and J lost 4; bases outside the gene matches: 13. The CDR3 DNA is TGTGCCAGCAGCCAAGATGACTCTCTAGCGGGAGTGGAATCAGATACGCAGTATTTT. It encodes CASSQDDSLAGVESDTQYF.

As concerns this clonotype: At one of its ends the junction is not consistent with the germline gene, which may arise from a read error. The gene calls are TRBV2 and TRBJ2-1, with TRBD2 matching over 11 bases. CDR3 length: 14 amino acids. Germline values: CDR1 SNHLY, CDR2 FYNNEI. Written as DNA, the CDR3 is TGCACCAGCAGTTATCTCGGACTAGCGGGCGGCCAGTTCTTC. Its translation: CTSSYLGLAGGQFF. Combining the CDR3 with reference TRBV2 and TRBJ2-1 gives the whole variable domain EPEVTQTPSHQVTQMGQEVILRCVPISNHLYFYWYRQILGQKVEFLVSFYNNEISEKSEIFDDQFSVERPDGSNFTLKIRSTKLEDSAMYFCTSSYLGLAGGQFFGPGTRLTVL.

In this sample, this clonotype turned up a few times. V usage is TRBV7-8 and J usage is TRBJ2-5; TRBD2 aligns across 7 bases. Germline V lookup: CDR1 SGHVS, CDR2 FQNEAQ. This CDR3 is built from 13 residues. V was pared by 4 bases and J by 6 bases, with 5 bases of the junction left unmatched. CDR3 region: CASSSGLVQTQYF. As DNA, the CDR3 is TGTGCCAGCAGCTCCGGACTAGTGCAGACCCAGTACTTC.

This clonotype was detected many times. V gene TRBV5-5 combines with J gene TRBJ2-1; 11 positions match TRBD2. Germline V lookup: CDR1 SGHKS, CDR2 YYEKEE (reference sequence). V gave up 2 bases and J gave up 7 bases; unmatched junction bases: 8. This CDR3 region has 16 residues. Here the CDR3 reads CASSLLAGGPLNEQFF. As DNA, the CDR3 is TGTGCCAGCAGCTTATTAGCGGGAGGGCCCCTAAATGAGCAGTTCTTC.

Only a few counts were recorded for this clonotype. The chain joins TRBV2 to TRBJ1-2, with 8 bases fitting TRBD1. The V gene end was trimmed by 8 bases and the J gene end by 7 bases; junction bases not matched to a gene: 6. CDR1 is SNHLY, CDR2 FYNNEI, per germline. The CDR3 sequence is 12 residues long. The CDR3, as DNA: TGTGCCAGCGCAGACAGGGGCCGTGGCTACACCTTC. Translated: CASADRGRGYTF.

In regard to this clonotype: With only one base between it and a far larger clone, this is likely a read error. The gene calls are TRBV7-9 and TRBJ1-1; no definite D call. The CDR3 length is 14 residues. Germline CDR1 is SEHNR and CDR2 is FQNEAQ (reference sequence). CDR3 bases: TGTGCCGGCAGCCTCTCCCCAGTGAACACTGAAGCTTTCTTT. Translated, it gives CAGSLSPVNTEAFF.

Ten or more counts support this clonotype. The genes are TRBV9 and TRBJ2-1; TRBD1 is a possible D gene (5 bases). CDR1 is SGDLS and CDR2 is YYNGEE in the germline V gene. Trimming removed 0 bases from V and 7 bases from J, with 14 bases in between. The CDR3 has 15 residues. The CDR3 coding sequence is TGTGCCAGCAGCGTAGCAGAAGGGGTAAAGAATGAGCAGTTCTTC. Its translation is CASSVAEGVKNEQFF. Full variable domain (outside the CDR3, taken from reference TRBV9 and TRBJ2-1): DSGVTQTPKHLITATGQRVTLRCSPRSGDLSVYWYQQSLDQGLQFLIQYYNGEERAKGNILERFSAQQFPDLHSELNLSSLELGDSALYFCASSVAEGVKNEQFFGPGTRLTVL.

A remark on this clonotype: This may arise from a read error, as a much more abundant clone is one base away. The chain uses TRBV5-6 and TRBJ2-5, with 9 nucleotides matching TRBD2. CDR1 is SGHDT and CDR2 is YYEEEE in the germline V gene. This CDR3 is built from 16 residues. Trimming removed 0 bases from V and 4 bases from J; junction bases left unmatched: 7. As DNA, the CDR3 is TGTGCCAGCAGCTTGGATCGGCGGGAGGGAGGAGAGACCCAGTACTTC. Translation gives CASSLDRREGGETQYF.

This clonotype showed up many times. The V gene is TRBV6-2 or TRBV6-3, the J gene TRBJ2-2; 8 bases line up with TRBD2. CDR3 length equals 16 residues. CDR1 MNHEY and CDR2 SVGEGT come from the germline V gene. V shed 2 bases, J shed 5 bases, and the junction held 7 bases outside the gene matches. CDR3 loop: CASSYPTSGGTGELFF. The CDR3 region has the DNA TGTGCCAGCAGTTACCCCACTAGCGGTGGGACCGGGGAGCTGTTTTTT.

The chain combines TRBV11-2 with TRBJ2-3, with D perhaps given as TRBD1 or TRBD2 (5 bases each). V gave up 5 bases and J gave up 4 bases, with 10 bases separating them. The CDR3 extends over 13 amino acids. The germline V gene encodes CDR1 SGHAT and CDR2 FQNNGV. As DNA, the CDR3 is TGTGCCAGCAGCCTGGGACGTTCAGATACGCAGTATTTT. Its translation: CASSLGRSDTQYF.

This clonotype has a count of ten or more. The CDR3, as DNA: TGCTTCCAGAGGGGGAGCGGAACTGAAGCTTTCTTT. Translating it yields CFQRGSGTEAFF. V and J are TRBV20-1 and TRBJ1-1; a possible D gene is TRBD1 (6 bases). This CDR3 spans 12 amino acids. CDR1 is DFQATT and CDR2 is SNEGSKA in the germline V gene (reference sequence).

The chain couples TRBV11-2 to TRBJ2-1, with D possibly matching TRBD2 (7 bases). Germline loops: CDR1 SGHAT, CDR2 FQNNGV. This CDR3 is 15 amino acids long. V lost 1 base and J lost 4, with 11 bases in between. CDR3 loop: CASSLARGGYNEQFF. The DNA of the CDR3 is TGTGCCAGCAGCTTAGCGAGGGGGGGGTACAATGAGCAGTTCTTC.

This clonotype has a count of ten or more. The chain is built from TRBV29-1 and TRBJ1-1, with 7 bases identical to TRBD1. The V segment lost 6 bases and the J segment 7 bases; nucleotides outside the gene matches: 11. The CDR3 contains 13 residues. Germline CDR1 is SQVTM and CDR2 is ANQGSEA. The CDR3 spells CSVDNRDSREAFF. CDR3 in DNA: TGCAGCGTCGACAACCGGGACAGCCGTGAAGCTTTCTTT.

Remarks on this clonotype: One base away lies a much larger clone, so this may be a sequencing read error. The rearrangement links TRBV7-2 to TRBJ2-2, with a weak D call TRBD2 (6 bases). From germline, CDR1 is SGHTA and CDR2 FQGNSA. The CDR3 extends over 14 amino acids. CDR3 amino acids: CASSSGGNTWELFF. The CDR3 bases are TGTGCCAGCAGCTCCGGGGGTAACACCTGGGAGCTGTTTTTT.

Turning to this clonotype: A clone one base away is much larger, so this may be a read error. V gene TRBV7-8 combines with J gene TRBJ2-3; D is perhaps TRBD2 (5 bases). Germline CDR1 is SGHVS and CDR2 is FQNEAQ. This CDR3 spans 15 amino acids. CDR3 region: CACSSGSHSTDTQYF. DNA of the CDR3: TGTGCCTGCAGCTCGGGGAGTCATAGCACAGATACGCAGTATTTT.

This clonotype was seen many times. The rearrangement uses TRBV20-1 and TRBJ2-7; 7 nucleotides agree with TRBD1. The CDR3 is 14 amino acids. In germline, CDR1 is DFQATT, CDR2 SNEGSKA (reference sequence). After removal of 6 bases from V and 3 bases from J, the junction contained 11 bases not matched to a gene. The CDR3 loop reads CSANPRQGNYEQYF. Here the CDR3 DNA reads TGCAGTGCGAATCCAAGACAGGGAAACTACGAGCAGTACTTC.

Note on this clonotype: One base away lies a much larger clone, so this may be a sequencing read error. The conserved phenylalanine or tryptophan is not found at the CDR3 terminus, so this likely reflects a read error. The CDR3 DNA follows: TGTGCCAGCGCCTCGGGGGTTTTGGGCACTGAAGCTTTCCTT. This translates into CASASGVLGTEAFL. V usage is TRBV7-2 and J usage is TRBJ1-1, with D perhaps TRBD1 (5 bases). Trimming removed 8 bases from V and 4 bases from J, with 17 bases in between. This CDR3 spans 14 amino acids. Germline-derived CDR1 and CDR2 are SGHTA and FQGNSA.

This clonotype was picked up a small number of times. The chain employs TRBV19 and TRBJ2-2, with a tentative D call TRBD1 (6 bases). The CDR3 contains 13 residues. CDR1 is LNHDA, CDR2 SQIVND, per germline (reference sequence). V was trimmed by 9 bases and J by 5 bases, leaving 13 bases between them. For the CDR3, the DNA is TGTGCCAGCACCCCCCAGGGGACCGGGGAGCTGTTTTTT. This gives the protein CASTPQGTGELFF.

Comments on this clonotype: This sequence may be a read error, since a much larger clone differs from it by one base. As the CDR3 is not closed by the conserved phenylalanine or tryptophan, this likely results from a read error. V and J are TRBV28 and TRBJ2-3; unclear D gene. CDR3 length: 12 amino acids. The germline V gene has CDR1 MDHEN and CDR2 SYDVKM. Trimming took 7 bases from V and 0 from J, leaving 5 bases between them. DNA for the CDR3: TGTGCCAGCACGGCAAGCACAGATACGCAGTATTCT. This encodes CASTASTDTQYS.